The rows below give T cell receptor beta chains drawn from one sample of a study of control samples from healthy donors and cancer patients. Sequencing used immunoSEQ multiplex PCR; TCRdb keeps in-frame clones, though not all of them. The sample lists roughly 60,000 clones, roughly 92% occurring once. The sample was blood. These receptor sequences come from a man aged 30 to 45 in good health. CDR3s include the opening cysteine and the closing phenylalanine or tryptophan. D genes are given only for firm matches. Clone size is given for some rows only: seen once, a few or many times, or a class if the clone is expanded.

size	D	V	J	DNA	CDR3
once	TRBD1	TRBV25-1	TRBJ1-1	TGTGCCAGCAGTGAAGGACAGGGGAGGACTGAAGCTTTCTTT	CASSEGQGRTEAFF
.	.	TRBV6-5	TRBJ1-1	TGTGCCAGCTTCGGGGGGGTAAACACTGAAGCTTTCTTT	CASFGGVNTEAFF
.	TRBD2	TRBV4-3	TRBJ2-7	TGCGCCAGCAGCCAGGAAACTAGCGGTGTTTACTACGAGCAGTACTTC	CASSQETSGVYYEQYF
.	.	TRBV5-4	TRBJ2-5	TGTGCCAGCAGCTTGGGGGGCCCTCGAGAGACCCAGTACTTC	CASSLGGPRETQYF
.	TRBD2	TRBV29-1	TRBJ2-2	TGCAGCGTCACGCACCTTGGGGGGGGAACGAACACCGGGGAGCTGTTTTTT	CSVTHLGGGTNTGELFF
.	TRBD1	TRBV2	TRBJ2-7	TGTGCCAGCAGTAGGACAGGGGGCGGGGGGGGCGAGCAGTACTTC	CASSRTGGGGGEQYF
.	.	TRBV19	TRBJ2-1	TGTGCCAGTAGTATAAGGCAGCCTATCTACAATGAGCAGTTCTTC	CASSIRQPIYNEQFF
.	TRBD2	TRBV5-4	TRBJ2-2	TGTGCCAGCAGCCCTGGGACTAGCCGGACCGGGGAGCTGTTTTTT	CASSPGTSRTGELFF
.	.	TRBV6-5	TRBJ1-5	TGTGCCAGCAGCGAGGGACTGGTCGTCAATCAGCCCCAGCATTTT	CASSEGLVVNQPQHF
.	.	TRBV11-2	TRBJ2-6	TGTGCCAGCAGCTTAGCTACTGGGGCCAACGTCCTGACTTTC	CASSLATGANVLTF
once	.	TRBV3-1/TRBV3-2	TRBJ1-4	TGTGCCAGCAGCCAAGATAGGGAAAAACTGTTTTTT	CASSQDREKLFF
.	.	TRBV19	TRBJ2-2	TGTGCCAGTAGTTCTTACAGGGAAACCGGGGAGCTGTTTTTT	CASSSYRETGELFF
.	TRBD2	TRBV19	TRBJ2-1	TGTGCCAGTAAAAAAAGCGGGATGGCCTACAATGAGCAGTTCTTC	CASKKSGMAYNEQFF
.	.	TRBV9	TRBJ1-4	TGTGCCAGCAGCCCGCACGCGGGGCAGGGTGCCACCTCCGGGGAACTGTTTTTT	CASSPHAGQGATSGELFF
.	.	TRBV28	TRBJ2-7	TGTGCCAGCAGTTTATCGGGGGTCCTCTACGAGCAGTACTTC	CASSLSGVLYEQYF
few	.	TRBV14	TRBJ2-7	TGTGCCAGCAGCCACTCCTACGAGCAGTACTTC	CASSHSYEQYF
.	.	TRBV7-2	TRBJ1-1	TGTGCCAGCAACAGGGATCTGAACACTGAAGCTTTCTTT	CASNRDLNTEAFF
.	.	TRBV6-5	TRBJ1-1	TGTGCCAGCACCGCAGGTCGAACCACTGAAGCTTTCTTT	CASTAGRTTEAFF
.	.	TRBV27	TRBJ1-1	TGTGCCAGCAGTTTGATCTGGAGCACTGAAGCTTTTTGGAGCACTGAAGCTTTCTTT	CASSLIWSTEAFWSTEAFF
once	TRBD2	TRBV4-1	TRBJ2-1	TGCGCCAGCAGCCAATTTAGCGGGAGTGGCAATGAGCAGTTCTTC	CASSQFSGSGNEQFF
.	.	TRBV6-6	TRBJ1-5	TGTGCCAGCATGGTCGGGAGCAATCAGCCCCAGCATTTT	CASMVGSNQPQHF
.	.	TRBV15	TRBJ2-1	TGTGCCACCAGCAGAGATAGCGGCACCTACAATGAGCAGTTCTTC	CATSRDSGTYNEQFF
.	.	TRBV15	TRBJ2-7	TGTGCCACCCTAGGCAGGGGGGGACGCGAGCAGTACTTC	CATLGRGGREQYF
.	TRBD2	TRBV6-2/TRBV6-3	TRBJ2-5	TGTGCCAGCAGCTTAGCGGGGGCGTCCCAAGAGACCCAGTACTTC	CASSLAGASQETQYF
.	TRBD1	TRBV19	TRBJ1-2	TGTGCCAGTAGTCCGTCGGCCACAGGGGGCGACTACTATGGCTACACCTTC	CASSPSATGGDYYGYTF
.	.	TRBV18	TRBJ2-1	TGTGCCAGCTCGTATTTGAGGGACGAGATTGGCTACAATGAGCAGTTCTTC	CASSYLRDEIGYNEQFF
.	.	TRBV5-1	TRBJ2-1	TGCGCCAGCAGCTTGGTTACTCATTCCTACAATGAGCAGTTCTTC	CASSLVTHSYNEQFF
.	TRBD2	TRBV5-4	TRBJ2-5	TGTGCCAGCAGCCCCGGGACTAGCGATGAGACCCAGTACTTC	CASSPGTSDETQYF
once	.	TRBV7-9	TRBJ2-3	TGTGCCAGCAGCTTAAGTCTAGATACGCAGTATTTT	CASSLSLDTQYF